This T cell receptor beta chain was sequenced during a study of T cells in localized non-small cell lung cancer (TCRdb year 2020). Regarding the study in general: Comparing tumors with uninvolved tumor-adjacent lungs, the study looked at the T cell repertoires of hundreds of patients with early-stage NSCLC. All 230 or so NSCLC patients in the cohort were treatment-naive and had localized lung tumors that were resected. A mean age of roughly 66 years was recorded for the NSCLC patients, of whom under 150 were male and about a hundred were female.

A remark on this clone: Its target antigen remains unknown. No qualities accompany the bases; no much larger clone lies one base away.

The full study reports these points: The highest T cell clonality was observed in uninvolved tumor-adjacent lung, where clonality exceeded that of tumor, suggesting that antigenic responses were more focused in uninvolved tumor-adjacent lung. Because multi-region tumor sequencing was not performed, intratumor heterogeneity could not be ruled out. A median of approximately 57 of the top 100 tumor clones were detected in paired uninvolved adjacent lung, and 28 of these tumor clones were also found among the top 100 clones of the paired uninvolved adjacent lung. Higher T cell density in blood was associated with longer overall survival, whereas higher clonality in adjacent lung was associated with shorter survival. Because the study design was exploratory, TCR variables were selected using unadjusted p-values without false-discovery rate correction.

TCR beta CDR3 regions were sequenced from DNA using the immunoSEQ Assay. The authors' analysis ran thus. To compute T cell density, TCR beta template counts were normalized to usable DNA, which was estimated by amplifying housekeeping genes. Richness was estimated using the preseqR package, with extrapolation to 400,000 templates for PBMC samples and to 120,000 templates for tissue samples. Clonality was defined as one minus Pielou's evenness. Differential abundance testing on productive amino-acid clonotypes, with a minimum total count of 5 and an alpha of 0.1, was used to identify tissue-enriched TCRs. The Jaccard Index and the Morisita Overlap Index were used to quantify repertoire overlap between compartments. GLIPH grouped TCR beta CDR3s together with public tetramer-defined viral CDR3s, and a viral motif had to include at least three viral sequences and also show V-gene enrichment. Here the immuneACCESS table is served through TCRdb, limited to in-frame sequences with V and J called. Missing clones are a known gap in these copies; in checked studies unresolved V genes cover under half, and the rest lacks a known reason. From that table come the V and J calls and clone size; the DNA was used to work out D and trimming. This sample has about 52,000 clones in its table, and around nine tenths of those were observed once. The ten largest clonotypes hold about 17% of the sample.

At diagnosis, tumor, uninvolved tumor-adjacent lung and peripheral blood were collected and then preserved as a mix of FFPE and fresh-frozen material. For TCR repertoire profiling, blood samples were analyzed as peripheral blood mononuclear cells. The germline V gene (reference sequence) provides CDR1 SGHKS and CDR2 YYEKEE. Reading from cysteine to phenylalanine, the CDR3 counts 16 amino acids. Just the 48-base CDR3 DNA is kept, in frame starting at base 1. Trimming at the junction amounts to 0 bases on V and 1 base on J, and the germline ends lie 13 bases apart. The chain is encoded by TRBV5-5 joined to TRBJ1-1; the D gene assignment is ambiguous. The source is a female donor with stage II lung adenocarcinoma. Specimen: PBMCs, collected before any cancer treatment. DNA sequence: TGTGCCAGCAGCTTGGCCTGGATAGAGGGGAACACTGAAGCTTTCTTT. This yields the protein CASSLAWIEGNTEAFF.